The clone carrying this T cell receptor (beta chain) has a handful of counts. No antigen is known for it. The data are from a study of beta chain features in type 1 diabetes. Across the study: Patients did not differ from healthy donors in age, gender or cell yield. Overall study results and limits: Sequencing used cDNA, and cells with high TCR expression could therefore be over-represented. Across all four CD4+ subsets, people with type 1 diabetes showed modestly shorter TCRB CDR3s.

The single heparinised draw taken from each donor contained around 110 mL of blood on average. This CDR3 has 13 amino acids. Unmatched junction bases numbered 2, after V lost 4 bases and J lost 4 bases. Germline V CDR1 and CDR2: SEHNR, FQNEAQ (reference sequence). Sequencing targeted expressed TCRB transcripts, as all isolated RNA had been reverse transcribed. Sequenced naive, central memory and regulatory T cell samples produced an average of about 3.57 million reads. Generated by immunoSEQ multiplex PCR, the TCRdb table keeps only in-frame clones and is missing some. The sample records approximately 150,000 clones, about 12% being singletons.

The chain uses TRBV7-9 and TRBJ2-5; 8 bases line up with TRBD1. This clonotype originated in a man younger than 35 with type 1 diabetes. The source material was central memory CD4+ T cells from blood. CDR3 residues: CASSSGQGETQYF. CDR3 bases: TGTGCCAGCAGCTCCGGACAGGGAGAGACCCAGTACTTC.